The 20 T cell receptor beta chains listed next were all sequenced from one sample in a study of control samples from healthy donors and cancer patients. Assay used: immunoSEQ multiplex PCR; TCRdb lists only in-frame clones, some missing. This table has fewer than 95,000 clones, around 85% appearing once. Sequenced input: blood. The receptor set was obtained from a woman aged 40 to 50 in good health.

The chain carries TRBV10-3 and TRBJ1-2; 10 nucleotides align to TRBD1. V lost 3 bases, J lost 8 bases, and 6 bases stayed unmatched. Per germline, CDR1 ENHRY and CDR2 SYGVKD. The CDR3 runs 14 residues. CDR3 sequence reads: CAISDTGTGDGYTF. Here the CDR3 DNA reads TGTGCCATCAGTGATACAGGGACAGGGGACGGCTACACCTTC.

This clone was observed a single time. The chain couples TRBV2 to TRBJ2-2; the D gene is possibly TRBD1 (6 bases). The germline gives CDR1 SNHLY, CDR2 FYNNEI. The CDR3 has 15 amino acids. Trimming pared 8 bases from V and 4 bases from J, leaving 17 bases between. The chain's CDR3 is CASVSQGGFTGELFF. The DNA of the CDR3 is TGTGCCAGCGTTTCCCAAGGGGGTTTCACCGGGGAGCTGTTTTTT.

This clone was counted once. V usage is TRBV5-4 and J usage is TRBJ1-2; the match to TRBD1 covers 7 bases. Germline V gene lookup returns CDR1 SGHNT and CDR2 YYREEE (reference sequence). Trimming removed 4 bases from V and 0 bases from J; junction bases left unmatched: 6. The CDR3 runs to 15 residues. The CDR3 sequence is CASSTSGQANYGYTF. CDR3 bases: TGTGCCAGCAGCACTTCAGGACAGGCTAACTATGGCTACACCTTC.

The J gene is TRBJ2-5, the V gene TRBV7-2, with 8 positions matching TRBD1. The germline CDR1 and CDR2 sequences are SGHTA and FQGNSA. The CDR3 runs to 13 residues. The J segment lost 5 bases and the V segment lost 5 bases, leaving 4 bases of the junction unmatched. CDR3 sequence (DNA): TGTGCCAGCAGCCTGACAGGGGTGGAGACCCAGTACTTC. Translated, it gives CASSLTGVETQYF.

The V call is TRBV5-8, the J call TRBJ1-1; D might be TRBD1 (5 bases). Trimming removed 0 bases from V and 9 bases from J, with 9 bases in between. This CDR3 comprises 12 residues. Germline V gene lookup returns CDR1 SGHTS and CDR2 YDEGEE. The CDR3 bases are TGTGCCAGCAGCTTGGGGGGGGTAAAAGCTTTCTTT. Residues: CASSLGGVKAFF.

The chain carries TRBV24-1 and TRBJ1-5; possibly TRBD1 for D (5 bases). V was clipped by 3 bases and J by 5 bases, with 10 bases between them. Germline V gene sequence: CDR1 KGHDR, CDR2 SFDVKD. This CDR3 is 14 amino acids long. The CDR3 here is CATSDGGTDQPQHF. The CDR3 coding sequence is TGTGCCACCAGTGATGGGGGAACGGATCAGCCCCAGCATTTT.

The J gene is TRBJ1-2, the V gene TRBV10-1; no definite D call. In germline, CDR1 is WNHNN, CDR2 SYGVQD (reference sequence). CDR3 size: 12 residues. Trimming removed 6 bases from V and 3 bases from J, with 8 bases in between. The CDR3: CASSSGHYGYTF. CDR3 nucleotide sequence: TGCGCCAGCAGCTCCGGACACTATGGCTACACCTTC.

This clone has just one count. The gene calls are TRBV4-3 and TRBJ2-1, with 9 bases aligning to TRBD2. The CDR3 is made up of 16 amino acids. The junction had 15 bases not matched to a gene; V was cut back by 5 bases and J by 10 bases. Germline V gives CDR1 LGHNA, CDR2 YSLEER. For the CDR3, the DNA is TGCGCCAGCAGCGAAGTAGATAGCGGGGGACTTAGCGAGCAGTTCTTC. Its protein product is CASSEVDSGGLSEQFF.

The J gene is TRBJ2-2, the V gene TRBV9; tentatively, D is TRBD1 (5 bases). CDR3 length equals 16 residues. Germline assignment: CDR1 SGDLS and CDR2 YYNGEE. V dropped 4 bases and J dropped 1 base, with 14 bases sitting between them. In DNA, the CDR3 is TGTGCCAGCAGCACAACCGCAGGGTGGAACACCGGGGAGCTGTTTTTT. Protein product: CASSTTAGWNTGELFF.

The chain joins TRBV30 to TRBJ1-1; D gene ambiguous. This CDR3 has 13 amino acids. Germline loops: CDR1 GTSNPN, CDR2 SVGIG (reference sequence). V was pared by 2 bases and J by 4 bases, with 11 bases between. The DNA of the CDR3 is TGTGCCTGGAGTCGAACAGTTTCCACTGAAGCTTTCTTT. This codes for CAWSRTVSTEAFF. Variable domain in full (rest from reference TRBV30 and TRBJ1-1): SQTIHQWPATLVQPVGSPLSLECTVEGTSNPNLYWYRQAAGRGLQLLFYSVGIGQISSEVPQNLSASRPQDRQFILSSKKLLLSDSGFYLCAWSRTVSTEAFFGQGTRLTVV.

This clone was seen a single time. The rearrangement joins TRBV5-5 to TRBJ2-1, with 8 nucleotides matching TRBD1. Trimming took 4 bases from V and 6 from J; bases not matched to a gene: 9. This CDR3 is built from 15 residues. Germline assignment: CDR1 SGHKS and CDR2 YYEKEE (reference sequence). The CDR3: CASSIGQGRLNEQFF. The CDR3 DNA reads as TGTGCCAGCAGCATCGGACAGGGTAGGCTCAATGAGCAGTTCTTC.

The chain uses TRBV7-3 and TRBJ2-1, with 7 bases identical to TRBD2. With 5 bases clipped from V and 7 bases from J, the junction kept 2 bases outside the gene matches. The CDR3 spans 12 residues. The germline gives CDR1 SGHTA, CDR2 FQGTGA. DNA for the CDR3: TGTGCCAGCAGCCCGGGGGGAAATGAGCAGTTCTTC. This sequence encodes CASSPGGNEQFF.

The chain joins TRBV2 to TRBJ2-2; D not certain. This CDR3 is built from 15 residues. Looked up from germline, CDR1 is SNHLY and CDR2 is FYNNEI. V dropped 3 bases and J dropped 0 bases, with 8 bases sitting between them. CDR3 nucleotides: TGTGCCAGCAGTGATGGGGTTACGAACACCGGGGAGCTGTTTTTT. It yields the protein CASSDGVTNTGELFF.

The genes are TRBV15 and TRBJ2-2; D might be TRBD2 (6 bases). The CDR3 has 13 residues. CDR1 is LNHNV and CDR2 is YYDKDF in the germline V gene (reference sequence). V lost 5 bases to trimming and J lost 9 bases, with 13 bases between them. The CDR3 region has the DNA TGTGCCACCAGCGGGGGAGGAAGTCGGGAGCTGTTTTTT. Translated: CATSGGGSRELFF. The entire variable domain, with the rest obtained from reference TRBV15 and TRBJ2-2, is as follows: DAMVIQNPRYQVTQFGKPVTLSCSQTLNHNVMYWYQQKSSQAPKLLFHYYDKDFNNEADTPDNFQSRRPNTSFCFLDIRSPGLGDTAMYLCATSGGGSRELFFGEGSRLTVL.

The chain is built from TRBV27 and TRBJ2-1, with 8 bases identical to TRBD1. V was clipped by 6 bases and J by 5 bases; unmatched bases: 6. CDR3 size: 14 residues. CDR1 MNHEY and CDR2 SMNVEV come from the germline V gene (reference sequence). In nucleotides, the CDR3 is TGTGCCAGCAGCCGGGACAGGAATGACAATGAGCAGTTCTTC. It codes for CASSRDRNDNEQFF.

The chain uses TRBV7-6 and TRBJ2-3; no clear D gene. Trimming left V 1 base short and J 4 bases short, with 6 bases between. This CDR3 comprises 13 residues. From germline, CDR1 is SGHVS and CDR2 FNYEAQ. The CDR3 DNA sequence: TGTGCCAGCAGCTTAGAACCGCCAGATACGCAGTATTTT. Amino acid sequence: CASSLEPPDTQYF. Together with reference TRBV7-6 and TRBJ2-3, the CDR3 gives the full variable domain: GAGVSQSPRYKVTKRGQDVALRCDPISGHVSLYWYRQALGQGPEFLTYFNYEAQQDKSGLPNDRFSAERPEGSISTLTIQRTEQRDSAMYRCASSLEPPDTQYFGPGTRLTVL.

This sequence joins TRBV7-2 and TRBJ1-2, with 8 bases identical to TRBD1. This CDR3 contains 12 residues. V trimming: 6 bases; J trimming: 7 bases; junction bases outside the gene matches: 4. Germline V gives CDR1 SGHTA, CDR2 FQGNSA. In DNA form, the CDR3 reads TGTGCCAGCAGACCGACAGGGGCTGGCTACACCTTC. This translates into CASRPTGAGYTF.

The rearrangement links TRBV7-2 to TRBJ2-6; D assignment may be TRBD1 or TRBD2 (5 bases each). V was shortened by 0 bases and J by 4 bases, with 10 bases between the two germline ends. The CDR3 is 16 residues long. Per the germline V gene, CDR1 is SGHTA and CDR2 is FQGNSA. The CDR3 here is CASSLARRDGANVLTF. The CDR3, as DNA: TGTGCCAGCAGCTTAGCGAGAAGGGACGGGGCCAACGTCCTGACTTTC.

The chain employs TRBV19 and TRBJ2-5; D gene uncertain. V gave up 8 bases and J gave up 5 bases, with 9 bases separating them. The V gene's germline CDR1 is LNHDA and CDR2 SQIVND (reference sequence). This CDR3 is built from 11 residues. The DNA for the CDR3 is TGTGCCAGTGGGCTGGGGGAGACCCAGTACTTC. The encoded protein is CASGLGETQYF. Filled out from reference TRBV19 and TRBJ2-5, the complete variable domain reads DGGITQSPKYLFRKEGQNVTLSCEQNLNHDAMYWYRQDPGQGLRLIYYSQIVNDFQKGDIAEGYSVSREKKESFPLTVTSAQKNPTAFYLCASGLGETQYFGPGTRLLVL.

This clone appeared a few times. The chain recombines TRBV4-3 with TRBJ2-3; 11 bases are shared with TRBD2. The CDR3 runs to 16 residues. Trimming at V came to 0 bases and at J to 5 bases, leaving 4 bases not matched to a gene. The germline gives CDR1 LGHNA, CDR2 YSLEER. The CDR3 coding sequence is TGCGCCAGCAGCCAAGATAGCGGGGGGGCATTAGATACGCAGTATTTT. It specifies CASSQDSGGALDTQYF.